This T cell receptor beta chain came from a study of T cells expressing NK-cell markers. Whole-study findings and limits: No clear determination of HCMV specificity was made for expanded NKG2C+ T cell clones. The same clonotypes also predominated in the CD3+CD56-NKG2C+ fraction of several donors.

Points on this clonotype: Antigen specificity is unknown.

TCR beta libraries carry UMIs added by 5'RACE template switching. Using the 5' RACE reads, TCRdb records one entry per CDR3 protein without DNA. The table counts about 180,000 distinct CDR3 sequences; 20% to 25% lies in the top ten. The CDR3 consists of 15 residues. Germline V gene sequence: CDR1 SEHNR, CDR2 FQNEAQ (reference sequence). Source material: blood T cells: a sorted CD56 or NKG2C T cell subset, CD4+ or CD8+ T cells, or bulk PBMC T cells (not recorded which). V is TRBV7-9 and J is TRBJ2-3; TCRdb outputs TRBD2, but without DNA this stays unchecked. The source of this sequence is a man aged 18-70 years in good health. The CDR3 sequence is CASSKTSFSTDTQYF.